The clone carrying this T cell receptor (beta chain) has a handful of counts. This sample is drawn from a study of T-cell reconstitution after alpha-beta-depleted transplantation in children. V was pared by 5 bases and J by 0 bases, with 16 bases between. CDR3 length equals 17 residues. Germline lookup yields CDR1 MDHEN and CDR2 SYDVKM. Unique molecular identifiers were used in preparing the TCRbeta library. TCRdb processed the PCR reads anew with MiXCR; each CDR3 protein has one entry. The repertoire holds about 400,000 distinct CDR3 sequences, with about 20% as singletons. The sequence derives from a human donor who donated a stem cell graft to a child with acute myeloid leukemia. Sequenced here: PBMCs from the stem cell graft donor, sampled from the stem cell graft. The chain recombines TRBV28 with TRBJ2-2; no reliable D call. Here the CDR3 reads CASSPLGSRTNTGELFF. CDR3 DNA sequence: TGTGCCAGCAGTCCCTTGGGGTCTAGGACGAACACCGGGGAGCTGTTTTTT.